This TCR beta chain was sequenced during a study of T cell clonotyping in hematopoietic cell transplantation. Note on this clone: Its antigen is unknown.

Study outcomes and limitations: Higher Inverse Simpson Index values in graft donor and pretransplant recipient predicted broader posttransplant TCR diversity. CD4 and CD8 repertoire contributions could not be separated without sorting.

As to time point: recipient sample about 28 days before transplant, after cytoreduction. Recipient blood drawn about 28 days pretransplant and days 30, 100, 180 after. This table comes from immunoSEQ multiplex PCR, and its TCRdb copy is limited to in-frame clones, with some not included. Of roughly 30,000 clones in the sample, 60% to 85% are singletons; the top ten hold around 7%. The starting material was peripheral blood mononuclear cells, obtained before stem cell transplant. The origin of this receptor is a woman aged 25 to 45 with chronic myeloid leukemia. Some clones in this sample may be carry-over from other donors' samples.

CDR3 nucleotide sequence: TGTGCCAGTAGTATATCTGCAGCGGAGCCCCAGCATTTT. Translating gives CASSISAAEPQHF. V is TRBV19 and J is TRBJ1-5; no reliable D call. This CDR3 contains 13 residues. From germline, CDR1 is LNHDA and CDR2 SQIVND (reference sequence). V dropped 2 bases and J dropped 8 bases, with 10 bases sitting between them.